This T cell receptor (beta chain) originates from a study of CD8+ T cells in alopecia areata. Germline CDR1 SEHNR, CDR2 FQNEAQ (reference sequence). Trimming stripped 4 bases from V and 0 bases from J, with 12 bases between. The CDR3 has 16 residues. The sample holds a few counts of this clone. The treatment: oral pan-JAK inhibitor, 5-10 mg twice daily. Isolated RNA was reverse transcribed into cDNA used as the sequencing template. Method: immunoSEQ multiplex PCR; TCRdb's copy keeps in-frame clones and lacks some. The sample holds 120,000 to 150,000 clones; roughly 82% are singletons and the top ten take roughly 25%.

This rearrangement joins TRBV7-9 to TRBJ2-2; the D gene is possibly TRBD1 (5 bases). The receptor was derived from a human donor with alopecia areata. Sequenced here: CD8+ T cells sorted from blood, sampled at week 4, from a patient treated with tofacitinib. The CDR3 nucleotides are TGTGCCAGCAGCTATATTGACAGCGCGAACACCGGGGAGCTGTTTTTT. Translated: CASSYIDSANTGELFF. Filled out from reference TRBV7-9 and TRBJ2-2, the complete variable domain reads DTGVSQNPRHKITKRGQNVTFRCDPISEHNRLYWYRQTLGQGPEFLTYFQNEAQLEKSRLLSDRFSAERPKGSFSTLEIQRTEQGDSAMYLCASSYIDSANTGELFFGEGSRLTVL.